Listed here are 10 T cell receptor beta chains from one sample, sequenced in a study of blood T cell repertoires in COVID-19. The method was immunoSEQ multiplex PCR; TCRdb's version includes in-frame clones alone and lacks a portion of them. The sample yields roughly 310,000 clones, roughly 90% seen once. Sequenced material: PBMCs or T cells enriched from blood (not recorded which). The receptors here all came from a woman aged 40 to 49 who had recovered from COVID-19.

The table lists this clone with a few counts. The chain combines TRBV23-1 with TRBJ2-7, with 12 bases fitting TRBD1. TRBV23-1 is assigned to the ORF class and has an uncertain function. The CDR3 length is 19 residues. Trimming cost V 0 bases and J 3 bases; bases outside gene matches: 12. The CDR3 region is CASSQSTGGRDRGLYEQYF. In DNA, the CDR3 is TGCGCCAGCAGTCAATCCACTGGGGGCCGGGACAGGGGGCTCTACGAGCAGTACTTC.

The V call is TRBV11-3, the J call TRBJ2-5, with a tentative D call TRBD2 (5 bases). Trimming removed 3 bases from V and 3 bases from J, with 11 bases in between. CDR1 is SGHNT, CDR2 YENEEA, per germline. This CDR3 comprises 14 residues. CDR3 sequence: CASSFSGIEETQYF. The CDR3 DNA sequence: TGTGCCAGCAGCTTCTCGGGGATCGAAGAGACCCAGTACTTC.

The chain has TRBV5-4 and TRBJ1-2, with D perhaps TRBD1 (5 bases). Germline V gives CDR1 SGHNT, CDR2 YYREEE (reference sequence). The length of the CDR3 is 14 residues. The V and J ends lost 4 bases and 5 bases respectively, with 15 bases between them. In DNA form, the CDR3 reads TGTGCCAGCAGCCTTCAAGGACAACCTTATGGCTACACCTTC. It specifies CASSLQGQPYGYTF.

This chain uses TRBV6-5 with TRBJ1-5, with TRBD1 as a possible D gene (5 bases). Trimming cost V 2 bases and J 0 bases, with 5 bases left between them. This CDR3 comprises 14 residues. CDR1 MNHEY and CDR2 SVGAGI come from the germline V gene. This chain's CDR3 is CASSYQGSNQPQHF. CDR3 DNA sequence: TGTGCCAGCAGTTACCAGGGTAGCAATCAGCCCCAGCATTTT.

This chain uses TRBV27 with TRBJ1-5, with 9 bases lining up with TRBD1. The J segment lost 8 bases and the V segment lost 6 bases, leaving 8 bases of the junction unmatched. CDR3 length: 14 amino acids. Germline V gene sequence: CDR1 MNHEY, CDR2 SMNVEV (reference sequence). CDR3 sequence reads: CASSTTGGGKPQHF. CDR3 coding DNA: TGTGCCAGCAGCACAACAGGGGGCGGGAAGCCCCAGCATTTT.

The chain combines TRBV15 with TRBJ2-3; TRBD2 matches at 9 bases. Germline CDR1 reads LNHNV; CDR2 reads YYDKDF (reference sequence). V lost 0 bases, J lost 10 bases, and 11 bases stayed unmatched. CDR3 size: 16 residues. CDR3 amino acids: CATSRDRVAGGVAQYF. CDR3 in DNA: TGTGCCACCAGCAGAGATCGGGTGGCGGGAGGGGTCGCGCAGTATTTT.

The J gene is TRBJ1-1, the V gene TRBV25-1, with D perhaps matching TRBD1 (5 bases). CDR3 length equals 11 residues. V gave up 7 bases and J gave up 7 bases, with 10 bases separating them. The V gene's germline CDR1 is MGHDK and CDR2 SYGVNS. CDR3 coding DNA: TGTGCCAGCACCCGACAGAGTGAAGCTTTCTTT. This sequence encodes CASTRQSEAFF.

The chain uses TRBV24-1 and TRBJ2-1; 10 bases fit TRBD2. V lost 4 bases, J lost 0 bases, and 11 bases stayed unmatched. The CDR3 loop spans 19 amino acids. The V gene's germline CDR1 is KGHDR and CDR2 SFDVKD. The DNA for the CDR3 is TGTGCCACCAGTGAATCTCGGACTAGCGGTTATAGCTCCTACAATGAGCAGTTCTTC. Its protein product is CATSESRTSGYSSYNEQFF.

The chain has TRBV7-8 and TRBJ2-7; tentatively, D is TRBD2 (6 bases). The germline V and J ends were trimmed by 5 bases and 4 bases, with 9 bases remaining between them. The germline V gene encodes CDR1 SGHVS and CDR2 FQNEAQ. The CDR3 extends over 12 amino acids. DNA of the CDR3: TGTGCCAGCAGCCCGGACTATTACGAGCAGTACTTC. Translating gives CASSPDYYEQYF. The entire variable domain, with the rest obtained from reference TRBV7-8 and TRBJ2-7, is as follows: GAGVSQSPRYKVAKRGQDVALRCDPISGHVSLFWYQQALGQGPEFLTYFQNEAQLDKSGLPSDRFFAERPEGSVSTLKIQRTQQEDSAVYLCASSPDYYEQYFGPGTRLTVT.

The chain joins TRBV7-2 to TRBJ2-3; 10 bases are shared with TRBD2. The trim removed 4 bases at V and 3 bases at J, leaving 4 bases unmatched. Germline V gene lookup returns CDR1 SGHTA and CDR2 FQGNSA. This CDR3 region has 15 residues. In nucleotides, the CDR3 is TGTGCCAGCAGCTATAGCGGGAGGACGACAGATACGCAGTATTTT. This codes for CASSYSGRTTDTQYF.